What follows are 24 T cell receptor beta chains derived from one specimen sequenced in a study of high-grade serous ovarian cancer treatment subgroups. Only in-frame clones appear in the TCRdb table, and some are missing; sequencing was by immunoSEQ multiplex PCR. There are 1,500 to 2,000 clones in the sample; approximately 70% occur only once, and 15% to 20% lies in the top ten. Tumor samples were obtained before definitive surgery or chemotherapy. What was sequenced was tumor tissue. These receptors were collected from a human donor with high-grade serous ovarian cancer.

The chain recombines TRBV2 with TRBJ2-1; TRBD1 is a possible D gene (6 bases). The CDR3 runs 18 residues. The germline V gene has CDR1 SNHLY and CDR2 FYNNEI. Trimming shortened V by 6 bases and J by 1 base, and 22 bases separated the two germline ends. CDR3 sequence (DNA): TGTGCCAGCAGGAACACCCAGGCAGGGGTGGGGTCCTACAATGAGCAGTTCTTC. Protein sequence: CASRNTQAGVGSYNEQFF.

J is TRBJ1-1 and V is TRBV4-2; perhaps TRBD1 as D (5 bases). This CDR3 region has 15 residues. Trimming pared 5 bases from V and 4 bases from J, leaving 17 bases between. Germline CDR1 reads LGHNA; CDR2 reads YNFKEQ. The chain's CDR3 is CASSMARVEGTEAFF. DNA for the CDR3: TGTGCCAGCAGCATGGCCAGGGTCGAGGGCACTGAAGCTTTCTTT.

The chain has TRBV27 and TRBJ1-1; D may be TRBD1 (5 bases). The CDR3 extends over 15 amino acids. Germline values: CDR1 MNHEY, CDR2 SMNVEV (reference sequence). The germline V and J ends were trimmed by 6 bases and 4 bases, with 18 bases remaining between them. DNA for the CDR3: TGTGCCAGCAGCACGGGACCCGCGGGGGGCACTGAAGCTTTCTTT. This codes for CASSTGPAGGTEAFF.

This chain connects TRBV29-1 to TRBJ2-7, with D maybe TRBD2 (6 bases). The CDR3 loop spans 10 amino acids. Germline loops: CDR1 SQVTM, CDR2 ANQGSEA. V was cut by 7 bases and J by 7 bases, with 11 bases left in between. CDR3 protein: CSAGVEEQYF. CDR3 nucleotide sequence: TGCAGCGCGGGAGTAGAAGAGCAGTACTTC.

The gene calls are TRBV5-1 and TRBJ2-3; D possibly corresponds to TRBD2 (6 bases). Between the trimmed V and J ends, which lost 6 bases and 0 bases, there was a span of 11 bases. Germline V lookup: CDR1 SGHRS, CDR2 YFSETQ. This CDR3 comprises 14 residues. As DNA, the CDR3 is TGCGCCAGCAACCGGGACTCAAGCACAGATACGCAGTATTTT. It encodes CASNRDSSTDTQYF.

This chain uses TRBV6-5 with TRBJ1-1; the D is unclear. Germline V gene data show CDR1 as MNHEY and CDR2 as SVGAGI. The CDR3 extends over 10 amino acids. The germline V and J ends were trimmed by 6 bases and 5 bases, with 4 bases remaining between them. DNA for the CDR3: TGTGCCAGCAGGACGACTGAAGCTTTCTTT. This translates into CASRTTEAFF.

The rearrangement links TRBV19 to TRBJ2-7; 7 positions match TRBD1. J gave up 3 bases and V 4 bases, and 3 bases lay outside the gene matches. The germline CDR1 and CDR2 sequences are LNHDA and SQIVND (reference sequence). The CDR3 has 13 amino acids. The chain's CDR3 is CASSTRQGYEQYF. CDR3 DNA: TGTGCCAGTAGTACCAGACAGGGCTACGAGCAGTACTTC.

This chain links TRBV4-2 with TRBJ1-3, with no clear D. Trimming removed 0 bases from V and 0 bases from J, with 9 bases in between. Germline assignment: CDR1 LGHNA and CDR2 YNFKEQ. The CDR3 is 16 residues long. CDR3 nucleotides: TGTGCCAGCAGCCAAGATTGGCAGTCCTCTGGAAACACCATATATTTT. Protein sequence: CASSQDWQSSGNTIYF.

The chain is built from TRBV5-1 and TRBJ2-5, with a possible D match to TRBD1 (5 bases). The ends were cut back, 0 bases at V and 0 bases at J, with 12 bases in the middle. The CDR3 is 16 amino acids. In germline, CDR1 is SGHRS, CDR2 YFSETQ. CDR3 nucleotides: TGCGCCAGCAGCTTGGGGGGCTGGCGCGACCAAGAGACCCAGTACTTC. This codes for CASSLGGWRDQETQYF.

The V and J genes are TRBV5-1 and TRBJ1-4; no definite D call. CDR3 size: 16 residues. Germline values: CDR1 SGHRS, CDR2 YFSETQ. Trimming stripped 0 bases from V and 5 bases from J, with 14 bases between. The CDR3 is CASSLGSGVYNEKLFF. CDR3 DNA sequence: TGCGCCAGCAGCTTGGGTTCCGGCGTTTACAATGAAAAACTGTTTTTT.

The CDR3 region is CASSLAAGGHDNEQFF. CDR3 bases: TGTGCCAGCAGCCTAGCTGCGGGAGGGCACGACAATGAGCAGTTCTTC. The chain recombines TRBV28 with TRBJ2-1; 9 bases line up with TRBD2. V gave up 6 bases and J gave up 5 bases; unmatched junction bases: 11. Germline lookup yields CDR1 MDHEN and CDR2 SYDVKM. The CDR3 totals 16 residues.

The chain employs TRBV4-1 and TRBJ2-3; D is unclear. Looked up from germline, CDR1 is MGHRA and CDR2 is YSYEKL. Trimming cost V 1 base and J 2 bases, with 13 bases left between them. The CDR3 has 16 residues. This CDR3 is CASSQGPSIITDTQYF. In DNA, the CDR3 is TGCGCCAGCAGCCAAGGGCCGTCGATAATCACAGATACGCAGTATTTT.

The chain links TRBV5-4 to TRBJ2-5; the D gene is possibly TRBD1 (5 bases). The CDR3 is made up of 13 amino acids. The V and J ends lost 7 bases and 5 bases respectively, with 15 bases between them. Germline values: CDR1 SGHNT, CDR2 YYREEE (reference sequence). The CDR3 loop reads CASALQGWETQYF. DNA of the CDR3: TGTGCCAGCGCCCTTCAGGGATGGGAGACCCAGTACTTC. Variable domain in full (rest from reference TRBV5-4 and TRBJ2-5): ETGVTQSPTHLIKTRGQQVTLRCSSQSGHNTVSWYQQALGQGPQFIFQYYREEENGRGNFPPRFSGLQFPNYSSELNVNALELDDSALYLCASALQGWETQYFGPGTRLLVL.

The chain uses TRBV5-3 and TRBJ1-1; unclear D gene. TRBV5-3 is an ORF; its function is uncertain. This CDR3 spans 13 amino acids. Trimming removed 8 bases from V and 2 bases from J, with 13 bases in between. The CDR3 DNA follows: TGTGCCAGCAGTCCGGTGGGAAACACTGAAGCTTTCTTT. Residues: CASSPVGNTEAFF.

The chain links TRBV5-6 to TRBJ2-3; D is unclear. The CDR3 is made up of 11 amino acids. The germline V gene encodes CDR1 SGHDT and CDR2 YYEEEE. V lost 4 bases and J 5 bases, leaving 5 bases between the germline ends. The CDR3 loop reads CASSKVDTQYF. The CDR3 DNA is TGTGCCAGCAGCAAGGTAGATACGCAGTATTTT.

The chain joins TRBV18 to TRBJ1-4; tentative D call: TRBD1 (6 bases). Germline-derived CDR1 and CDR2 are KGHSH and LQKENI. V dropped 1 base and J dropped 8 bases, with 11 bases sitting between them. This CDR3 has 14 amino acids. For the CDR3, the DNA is TGTGCCAGCTCACCACGACAGGAACGAGAAAAACTGTTTTTT. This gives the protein CASSPRQEREKLFF.

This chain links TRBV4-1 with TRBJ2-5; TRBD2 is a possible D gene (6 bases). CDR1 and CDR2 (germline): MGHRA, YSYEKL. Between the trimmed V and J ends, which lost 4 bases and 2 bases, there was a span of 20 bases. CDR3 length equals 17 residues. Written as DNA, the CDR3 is TGCGCCAGCAGCCCAGGTGCAGGAGGGGTTCGTCAAGAGACCCAGTACTTC. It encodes CASSPGAGGVRQETQYF.

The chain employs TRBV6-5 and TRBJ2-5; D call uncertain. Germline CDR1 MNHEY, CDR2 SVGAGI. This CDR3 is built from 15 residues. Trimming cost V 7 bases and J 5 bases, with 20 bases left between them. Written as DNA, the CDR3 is TGTGCCAGCAACTATCTCTTGGGGTCCGGGGAGACCCAGTACTTC. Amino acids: CASNYLLGSGETQYF.

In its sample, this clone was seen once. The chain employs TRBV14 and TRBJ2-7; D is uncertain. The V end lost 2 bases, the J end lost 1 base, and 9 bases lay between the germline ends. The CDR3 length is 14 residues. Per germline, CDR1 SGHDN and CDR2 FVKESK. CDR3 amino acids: CASSQSLASYEQYF. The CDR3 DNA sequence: TGTGCCAGCAGCCAAAGTCTTGCGTCCTACGAGCAGTACTTC.

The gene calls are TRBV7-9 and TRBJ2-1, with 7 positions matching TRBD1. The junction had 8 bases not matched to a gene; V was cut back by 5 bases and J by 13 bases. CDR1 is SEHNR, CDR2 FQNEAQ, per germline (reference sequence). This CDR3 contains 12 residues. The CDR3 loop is CASSASGTVQFF. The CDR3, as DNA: TGTGCCAGCAGCGCCTCCGGGACAGTACAGTTCTTC.

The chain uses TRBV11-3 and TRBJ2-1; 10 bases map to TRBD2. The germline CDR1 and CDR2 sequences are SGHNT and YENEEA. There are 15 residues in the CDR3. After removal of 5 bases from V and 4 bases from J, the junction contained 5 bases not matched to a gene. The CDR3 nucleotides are TGTGCCAGCAGCCCAGTAGCGGGAGGATACAATGAGCAGTTCTTC. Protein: CASSPVAGGYNEQFF. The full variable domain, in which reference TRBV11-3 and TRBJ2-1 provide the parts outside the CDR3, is EAGVVQSPRYKIIEKKQPVAFWCNPISGHNTLYWYLQNLGQGPELLIRYENEEAVDDSQLPKDRFSAERLKGVDSTLKIQPAELGDSAVYLCASSPVAGGYNEQFFGPGTRLTVL.

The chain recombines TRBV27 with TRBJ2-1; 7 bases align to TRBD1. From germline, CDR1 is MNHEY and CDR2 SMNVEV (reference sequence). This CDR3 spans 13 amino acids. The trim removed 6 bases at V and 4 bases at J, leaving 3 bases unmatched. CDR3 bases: TGTGCCAGCAGGCGACAGGGTTACAATGAGCAGTTCTTC. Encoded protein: CASRRQGYNEQFF.

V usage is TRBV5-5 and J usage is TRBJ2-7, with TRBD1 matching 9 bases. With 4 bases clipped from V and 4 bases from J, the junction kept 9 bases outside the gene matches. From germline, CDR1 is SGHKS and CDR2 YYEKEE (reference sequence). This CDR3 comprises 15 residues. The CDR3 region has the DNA TGTGCCAGCAGCAGACAGGGGGTCCTACTATACGAGCAGTACTTC. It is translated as CASSRQGVLLYEQYF.

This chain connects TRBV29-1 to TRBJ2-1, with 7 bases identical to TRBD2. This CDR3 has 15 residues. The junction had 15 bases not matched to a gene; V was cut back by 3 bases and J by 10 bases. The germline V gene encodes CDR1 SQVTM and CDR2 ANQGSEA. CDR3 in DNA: TGCAGCGTTGAGGGGGGGGGACTGCAGTCCAGGGAGCAGTTCTTC. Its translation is CSVEGGGLQSREQFF.